This T cell receptor (beta chain) is drawn from a study of Graves' ophthalmopathy and Graves' hyperthyroidism. Overall study: Pretreatment peripheral blood was obtained at initial diagnosis. General study results and limits: Blood contained most expanded thyroid clonotypes exceeding 0.001 frequency.

Investigators amplified TCR beta CDR3 regions from RNA transcripts. Scientists carried out first-round RT-PCR using HTBI primers and then a second-round multiplex PCR. TCRdb re-analysed the multiplex PCR reads in MiXCR, keeping a single row per CDR3 protein. The sample lists 400,000 to 450,000 distinct CDR3 sequences, under 25% seen once, with approximately 3% in the top ten. CDR3 length equals 15 residues. Germline V gene lookup returns CDR1 DFQATT and CDR2 SNEGSKA (reference sequence). V lost 5 bases to trimming and J lost 6 bases; unmatched junction nucleotides: 14. This clonotype occurred many times. Its antigen remains unidentified. People with hyperthyroidism were aged 18 to 65 and newly diagnosed, under 2 months' duration. The authors isolated PBMCs from around 10 ml of fresh peripheral blood.

The specimen sequenced was peripheral blood. The genes are TRBV20-1 and TRBJ1-2; 8 nucleotides line up with TRBD1. The source of this sequence is a woman aged 18 to 35 with stable Graves' hyperthyroidism. CDR3 in amino acids: CSASDRVGNPHGYTF. The CDR3 DNA follows: TGCAGTGCTTCGGACAGGGTAGGAAATCCCCATGGCTACACCTTC.